Listed below are T cell receptor beta chains from one sample, sequenced in a study of T cell repertoires in cytomegalovirus infection. TCRdb re-called the reads through MiXCR, storing one row per CDR3 protein. The sample has fewer than 700,000 distinct CDR3 sequences, 20% to 25% seen once; the top ten hold 7% to 9%. Sequencing was performed on CD8+ T cells from PBMCs. These receptors all come from a human donor in good health (CMV status not recorded). Some clones in this sample may be carry-over from other donors' samples. Both conserved end residues are part of each CDR3. The order of the fields is clone size, V gene, D gene, J gene, CDR3 protein, CDR3 DNA. The D gene is left open where the match is weak. Rows give clone size only sometimes, using once, few, many, or a class for an expanded clone.

>once|TRBV23-1|.|TRBJ2-3
CASSQGTLEADTQYF
TGCGCCAGCAGCCAAGGGACCTTGGAGGCAGATACGCAGTATTTT
>.|TRBV29-1|TRBD1|TRBJ2-1
CSVGQGPWNEQFF
TGCAGCGTGGGACAGGGCCCATGGAATGAGCAGTTCTTC
>few|TRBV29-1|.|TRBJ2-3
CSVELETSGAGDTQYF
TGCAGCGTTGAATTGGAGACATCAGGGGCCGGGGATACGCAGTATTTT
>.|TRBV20-1|TRBD1|TRBJ1-5
CSATGDRGNQPQHF
TGCAGTGCTACAGGGGACAGGGGTAATCAGCCCCAGCATTTT
>.|TRBV11-2|.|TRBJ2-2
CASSLELSRTVNTGELFF
TGTGCCAGCAGCTTAGAACTGTCAAGGACCGTGAACACCGGGGAGCTGTTTTTT
>few|TRBV15|.|TRBJ2-1
CATSRDPAFRVTGHRNEQFF
TGTGCCACCAGCAGAGATCCGGCCTTTAGAGTGACAGGTCATAGGAATGAGCAGTTCTTC
>few|TRBV4-3|TRBD1|TRBJ1-1
CASSQDRGPDTEAFF
TGCGCCAGCAGCCAGGACAGGGGGCCGGACACTGAAGCTTTCTTT
>.|TRBV19|TRBD1|TRBJ2-7
CASSIEPGQGYEQYF
TGTGCCAGTAGTATAGAGCCGGGACAGGGGTACGAGCAGTACTTC
>few|TRBV10-3|.|TRBJ2-1
CAISVTPNEQFF
TGTGCCATCAGTGTAACTCCCAATGAGCAGTTCTTC
>few|TRBV5-1|TRBD2|TRBJ2-3
CASSFRGGRGDTQYF
TGCGCCAGCAGCTTCCGCGGGGGTCGGGGAGATACGCAGTATTTT